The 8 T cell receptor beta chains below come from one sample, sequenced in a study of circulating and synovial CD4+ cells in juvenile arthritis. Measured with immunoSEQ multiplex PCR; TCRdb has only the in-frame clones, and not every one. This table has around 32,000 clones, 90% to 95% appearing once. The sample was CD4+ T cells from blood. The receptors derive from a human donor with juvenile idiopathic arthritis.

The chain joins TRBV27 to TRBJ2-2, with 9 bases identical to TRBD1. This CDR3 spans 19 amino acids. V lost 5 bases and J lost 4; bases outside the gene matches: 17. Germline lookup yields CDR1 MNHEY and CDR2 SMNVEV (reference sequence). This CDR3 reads CASSRNRGQIFMVTGELFF. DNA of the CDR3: TGTGCCAGCAGTAGAAACAGGGGGCAGATCTTTATGGTCACCGGGGAGCTGTTTTTT.

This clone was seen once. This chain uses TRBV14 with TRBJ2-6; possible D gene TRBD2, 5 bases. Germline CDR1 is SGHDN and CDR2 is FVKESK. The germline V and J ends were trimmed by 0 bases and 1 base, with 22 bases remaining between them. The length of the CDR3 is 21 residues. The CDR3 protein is CASSQEPSPSMPRSGANVLTF. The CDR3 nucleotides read TGTGCCAGCAGCCAAGAGCCTAGCCCAAGTATGCCTCGGTCTGGGGCCAACGTCCTGACTTTC. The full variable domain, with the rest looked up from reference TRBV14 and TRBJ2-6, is EAGVTQFPSHSVIEKGQTVTLRCDPISGHDNLYWYRRVMGKEIKFLLHFVKESKQDESGMPNNRFLAERTGGTYSTLKVQPAELEDSGVYFCASSQEPSPSMPRSGANVLTFGAGSRLTVL.

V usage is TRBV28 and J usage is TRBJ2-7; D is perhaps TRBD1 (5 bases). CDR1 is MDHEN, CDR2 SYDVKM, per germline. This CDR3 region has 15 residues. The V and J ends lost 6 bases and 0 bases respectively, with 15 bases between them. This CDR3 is CASSKDSPSSYEQYF. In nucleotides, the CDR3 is TGTGCCAGCAGCAAAGACAGTCCAAGCTCCTACGAGCAGTACTTC.

In DNA form, the CDR3 reads TGTGCCAGCAGTTTAAGGAGTCAGAACTCCGAAGCTTTCTTT. Amino acid sequence: CASSLRSQNSEAFF. The gene calls are TRBV27 and TRBJ1-1, with D uncertain. Per germline, CDR1 MNHEY and CDR2 SMNVEV (reference sequence). The V end was cut by 2 bases, the J end by 8 bases, with 15 bases between. This CDR3 has 14 residues.

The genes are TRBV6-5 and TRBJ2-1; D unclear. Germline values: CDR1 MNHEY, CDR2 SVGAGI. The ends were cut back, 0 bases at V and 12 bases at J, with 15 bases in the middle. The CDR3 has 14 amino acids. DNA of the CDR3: TGTGCCAGCAGTTACTCTGGGTCTGCTGGAGCGCAGTTCTTC. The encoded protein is CASSYSGSAGAQFF.

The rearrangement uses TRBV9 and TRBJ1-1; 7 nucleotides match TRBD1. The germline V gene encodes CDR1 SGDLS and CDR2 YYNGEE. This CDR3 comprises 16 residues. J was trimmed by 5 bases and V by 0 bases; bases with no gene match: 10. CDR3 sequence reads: CASSVGAGGGGTEAFF. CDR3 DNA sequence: TGTGCCAGCAGCGTAGGGGCAGGGGGTGGTGGAACTGAAGCTTTCTTT.

This CDR3 is CAISSYQGISNEKLFF. The CDR3 DNA sequence: TGTGCCATCAGTTCTTACCAGGGGATTTCTAATGAAAAACTGTTTTTT. The chain carries TRBV10-3 and TRBJ1-4; a possible D gene is TRBD1 (6 bases). V lost 5 bases and J 3 bases, leaving 16 bases between the germline ends. The CDR3 length is 16 residues. Germline V gene lookup returns CDR1 ENHRY and CDR2 SYGVKD.

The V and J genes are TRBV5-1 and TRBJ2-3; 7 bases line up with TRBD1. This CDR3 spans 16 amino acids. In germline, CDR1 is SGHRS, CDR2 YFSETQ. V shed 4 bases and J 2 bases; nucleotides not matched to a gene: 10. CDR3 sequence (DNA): TGCGCCAGCAGCACCGGGACAGCTAGGAACACAGATACGCAGTATTTT. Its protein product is CASSTGTARNTDTQYF.